This T cell receptor beta chain was recorded in a study of shared clonotypes between healthy human individuals. Findings and limits, study-wide: The four-donor shared clonotypes exceeded non-shared clonotypes in generation probability, with non-shared ones scoring lower. A limitation of the genetic and exposure-history diversity represented arose from few donors.

The ends were cut back, 4 bases at V and 2 bases at J, with 14 bases in the middle. The CDR3 is 14 amino acids. The germline V gene encodes CDR1 SQVTM and CDR2 ANQGSEA. A deep-level run was used for the assay. In replicate PCRs of sorted subsets, roughly 200 ng DNA, tens of thousands of T cell genomes, was used. This table comes from immunoSEQ multiplex PCR, and its TCRdb copy is limited to in-frame clones, with some not included. Counted here are some 740,000 clones, 80% to 95% occurring once; the ten biggest clones make up around 24%. Points on this clone: Its antigen is not known.

The naive CD8 fraction comprised CD45RO-negative cells positively selected for CCR7 and excluded terminally differentiated effector memory CD45RA+ cells. Sequencing used naive CD8+ T cells sorted from blood. The rearrangement joins TRBV29-1 to TRBJ1-2; D might be TRBD1 (6 bases). This sequence originates from a man younger than 40 in good health. The DNA of the CDR3 is TGCAGCGTTGCGATAAGACAGGAGAACTATGGCTACACCTTC. It yields the protein CSVAIRQENYGYTF.